This T cell receptor beta chain derives from a study of chemoradiotherapy in HPV16-positive cancers. About the study: Candidate HPV-specific T-cell clones and common TCR motifs came from functional assays in a couple of HPV16-positive patients.

Findings of the study overall: Functional assays defining HPV-specific T cells used only a couple of HPV16-positive patients. During treatment, candidate HPV-specific clones and E7-related motifs expanded in tumor. For HPV16-positive patients, expanding HPV-responsive T cells associated with longer recurrence-free survival.

Assay used: immunoSEQ multiplex PCR; TCRdb lists only in-frame clones, some missing. This repertoire shows 30,000 to 35,000 clones, 80% to 90% found once; its top ten account for about 3.1%. A word on this clone: Its antigen is unidentified.

The CDR3 is 13 amino acids. The V end lost 5 bases, the J end lost 5 bases, and 12 bases lay between the germline ends. Germline V gene data show CDR1 as MNHNY and CDR2 as SVGAGI (reference sequence). The clonotype was recovered from a human donor with HPV-associated anogenital cancer. The material sequenced was blood, taken from a patient who underwent chemoradiotherapy. J is TRBJ2-5 and V is TRBV6-6, with TRBD2 as a possible D gene (6 bases). CDR3 region: CASSKGRKETQYF. CDR3 nucleotides: TGTGCCAGCAGTAAGGGGAGGAAGGAGACCCAGTACTTC.